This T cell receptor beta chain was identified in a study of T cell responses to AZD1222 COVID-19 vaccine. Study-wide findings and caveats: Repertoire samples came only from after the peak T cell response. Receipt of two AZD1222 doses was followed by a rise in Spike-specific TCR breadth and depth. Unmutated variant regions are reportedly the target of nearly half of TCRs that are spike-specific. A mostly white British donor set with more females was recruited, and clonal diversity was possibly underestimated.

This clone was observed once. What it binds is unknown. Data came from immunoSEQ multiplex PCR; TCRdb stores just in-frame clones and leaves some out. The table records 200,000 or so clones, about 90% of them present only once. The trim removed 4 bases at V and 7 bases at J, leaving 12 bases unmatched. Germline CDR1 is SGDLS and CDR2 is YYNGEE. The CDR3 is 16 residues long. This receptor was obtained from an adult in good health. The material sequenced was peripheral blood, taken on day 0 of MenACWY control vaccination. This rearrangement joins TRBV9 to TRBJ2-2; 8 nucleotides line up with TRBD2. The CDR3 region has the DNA TGTGCCAGCAGCCAGGGGCCCAGCGGGAGTATCGGGGAGCTGTTTTTT. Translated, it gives CASSQGPSGSIGELFF.